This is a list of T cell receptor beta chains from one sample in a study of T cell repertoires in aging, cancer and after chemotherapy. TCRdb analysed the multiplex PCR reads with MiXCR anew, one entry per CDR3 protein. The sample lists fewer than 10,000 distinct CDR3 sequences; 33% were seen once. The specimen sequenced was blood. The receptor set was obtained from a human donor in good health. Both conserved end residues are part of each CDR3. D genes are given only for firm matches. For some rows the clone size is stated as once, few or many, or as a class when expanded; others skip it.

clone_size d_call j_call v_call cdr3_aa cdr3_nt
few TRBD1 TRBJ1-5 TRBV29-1 CSVDPGGYNQPQHF TGCAGCGTTGATCCAGGGGGATACAATCAGCCCCAGCATTTT
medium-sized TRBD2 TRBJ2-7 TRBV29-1 CSVRQGREASYEQYF TGCAGCGTTCGGCAGGGGCGGGAGGCCTCCTACGAGCAGTACTTC
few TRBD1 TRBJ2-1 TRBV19 CASREGGYQGEQFF TGTGCCAGTAGGGAAGGGGGCTACCAGGGTGAGCAGTTCTTC
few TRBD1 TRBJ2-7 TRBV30 CALGDRGREQYF TGTGCCCTAGGGGACAGGGGGCGCGAGCAGTACTTC
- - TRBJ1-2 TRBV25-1 CASSEYKGQNYGYTF TGTGCCAGCAGTGAATACAAGGGGCAGAACTATGGCTACACCTTC
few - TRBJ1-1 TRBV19 CASNTETVWNTEAFF TGTGCCAGTAACACGGAGACAGTCTGGAACACTGAAGCTTTCTTT
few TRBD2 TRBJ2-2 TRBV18 CASSPPERGTYTGELFF TGTGCCAGCTCACCACCGGAGCGGGGGACCTACACCGGGGAGCTGTTTTTT
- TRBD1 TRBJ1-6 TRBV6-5 CASSYSTGGGGNSPLHF TGTGCCAGCAGTTACTCCACCGGAGGGGGCGGTAATTCACCCCTCCACTTT
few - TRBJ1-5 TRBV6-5 CASSTGPNQPQHF TGTGCCAGCAGTACAGGACCGAATCAGCCCCAGCATTTT
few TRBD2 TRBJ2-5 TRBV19 CASSTPPRFSGKETQYF TGTGCCAGTAGTACCCCCCCCCGCTTTAGCGGGAAAGAGACCCAGTACTTC
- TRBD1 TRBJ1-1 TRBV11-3 CASSFRTGAYTEAFF TGTGCCAGCAGCTTCCGGACAGGGGCATACACTGAAGCTTTCTTT